This T cell receptor (beta chain) was identified during a study of T cells after posttransplantation cyclophosphamide. Study-level points and caveats: TRB clonality was highly associated with recipient CMV seropositivity and reactivation. Later blood repertoires were often dominated by clones from the donor CD8+ memory compartment. Skin or GI-infiltrating T cells shared few TRB sequences with blood.

Clones were read by immunoSEQ multiplex PCR, and TCRdb kept only the in-frame ones, dropping some. This table has a few thousand clones, 85% to 90% appearing once. This clone was recorded once. Its specificity is unknown. The CDR3 contains 12 residues. Per the germline V gene, CDR1 is ENHRY and CDR2 is SYGVKD. After removal of 6 bases from V and 6 bases from J, the junction contained 2 bases not matched to a gene. The sequence derives from a woman aged 45-65 years in good health and a related stem cell transplant donor. Material for sequencing was CD8+ T cells sorted from PBMCs. The V call is TRBV10-3, the J call TRBJ2-1, with TRBD1 identical over 7 bases. CDR3 in DNA: TGTGCCATCAGAGGGGACAGCAATGAGCAGTTCTTC. Encoded protein: CAIRGDSNEQFF.